This passage covers 10 T cell receptor beta chains from one sample sequenced in a study of technical replicates of blood from a handful of donors. Method: immunoSEQ multiplex PCR; TCRdb's copy keeps in-frame clones and lacks some. The table lists 65,000 to 80,000 clones, around 92% of them singletons. The source material was T cells isolated from PBMCs. Every receptor here comes from a human donor in good health.

This clone was observed a single time. This sequence joins TRBV5-6 and TRBJ2-1; 7 bases match TRBD2. The germline gives CDR1 SGHDT, CDR2 YYEEEE. The CDR3 sequence is 14 residues long. The J segment lost 7 bases and the V segment lost 0 bases, leaving 4 bases of the junction unmatched. Written as DNA, the CDR3 is TGTGCCAGCAGCTTGGGACTAGCTGTGAATGAGCAGTTCTTC. Its translation: CASSLGLAVNEQFF.

The genes are TRBV27 and TRBJ2-3; weak D call: TRBD2 (5 bases). The CDR3 has 15 residues. The germline V gene has CDR1 MNHEY and CDR2 SMNVEV (reference sequence). V shed 7 bases and J shed 3 bases, with 17 bases lying between them. The CDR3 DNA sequence: TGTGCCAGCATCTTACGAGGGCAAGGGACAGATACGCAGTATTTT. This encodes CASILRGQGTDTQYF.

The chain has TRBV25-1 and TRBJ2-1; TRBD1 is a possible D gene (5 bases). V lost 6 bases, J lost 10 bases, and 10 bases lay in between. CDR1 is MGHDK and CDR2 is SYGVNS in the germline V gene. The CDR3 length is 11 residues. CDR3 in DNA: TGTGCCAGCAGAAGACCAGGGGAGCAGTTCTTC. It specifies CASRRPGEQFF.

J is TRBJ1-1 and V is TRBV4-2, with TRBD1 matching over 8 bases. The V and J ends lost 1 base and 4 bases, in that order; junction bases with no gene match: 5. This CDR3 comprises 15 residues. Germline loops: CDR1 LGHNA, CDR2 YNFKEQ. CDR3 amino acids: CASSQGGQGITEAFF. In nucleotides, the CDR3 is TGTGCCAGCAGCCAAGGTGGACAGGGTATCACTGAAGCTTTCTTT.

The gene calls are TRBV6-5 and TRBJ2-3, with 7 positions matching TRBD2. This CDR3 has 11 residues. J lost 8 bases, V lost 4 bases, and 0 bases had no gene match. The germline V gene encodes CDR1 MNHEY and CDR2 SVGAGI. The CDR3: CASSSGGTQYF. The CDR3 region has the DNA TGTGCCAGCAGTTCGGGGGGTACGCAGTATTTT.

This clone was counted once. The chain joins TRBV19 to TRBJ1-2; D gene unclear. Germline V gene lookup returns CDR1 LNHDA and CDR2 SQIVND (reference sequence). Trimming took off 5 bases at V and 1 base at J, with 11 bases between the two ends. This CDR3 spans 14 amino acids. CDR3 protein: CASSPRDFNYGYTF. Written as DNA, the CDR3 is TGTGCCAGTAGTCCAAGAGATTTTAACTATGGCTACACCTTC.

V and J are TRBV7-9 and TRBJ1-4, with TRBD1 identical over 8 bases. V lost 4 bases, J lost 7 bases, and 5 bases stayed unmatched. The CDR3 runs 14 residues. From germline, CDR1 is SEHNR and CDR2 FQNEAQ (reference sequence). The CDR3, as DNA: TGTGCCAGCAGCTCGACAGGGGTTGGTGAAAAACTGTTTTTT. Encoded protein: CASSSTGVGEKLFF.

The rearrangement links TRBV28 to TRBJ1-1; tentatively, D is TRBD1 (5 bases). Germline V lookup: CDR1 MDHEN, CDR2 SYDVKM. Deletions cut 6 bases from V and 0 bases from J, with 17 bases between. This CDR3 has 16 residues. DNA of the CDR3: TGTGCCAGCAGCTTAACCCTGGACACCATGAACACTGAAGCTTTCTTT. This encodes CASSLTLDTMNTEAFF.

The chain joins TRBV21-1 to TRBJ1-1; the table calls TRBD1, which could not be checked here. TRBV21-1 has pseudogene status. This CDR3 has 16 amino acids. The CDR3 protein is CASSKGQFVPNTEAFF. CDR3 in DNA: TGTGCCAGCAGCAAGGGGCAGTTTGTTCCTAACACTGAAGCTTTCTTT.

This clone was observed once. In DNA form, the CDR3 reads TGTGCCAGCAGTCGCCCCGAACAGGGTAACGAGCAGTACTTC. Amino acids: CASSRPEQGNEQYF. The rearrangement joins TRBV6-6 to TRBJ2-7; weak D call: TRBD1 (6 bases). Trimming removed 5 bases at V and 5 bases at J, with 16 bases between. CDR3 size: 14 residues. CDR1 and CDR2 (germline): MNHNY, SVGAGI (reference sequence).